The sequence of this TCR beta chain was determined in a study of control samples from healthy donors and cancer patients. Assay: immunoSEQ multiplex PCR; the TCRdb copy retains only in-frame clones and omits some. This table has roughly 100,000 clones, 85% to 90% appearing once. This clone came up once. With 4 bases clipped from V and 1 base from J, the junction kept 12 bases outside the gene matches. This CDR3 comprises 19 residues. CDR1 and CDR2 (germline): SGHNT, YYREEE (reference sequence). The chain couples TRBV5-4 to TRBJ2-6; 9 nucleotides align to TRBD1. The clonotype originates from a man aged 30 to 45 in good health. The sample taken for sequencing was blood. The CDR3 spells CASSPRPGTGNSGANVLTF. The CDR3 region has the DNA TGTGCCAGCAGCCCACGTCCCGGGACAGGGAATTCTGGGGCCAACGTCCTGACTTTC.